This record looks at one TCR beta chain sequence and its context. Lacking the conserved final phenylalanine or tryptophan, this CDR3 likely reflects a read error. Isolation of PBMCs gave at least 7 million cells per sample. The data were obtained in a study of blood T cells in healthy people across ages. With a J-beta primer mix and a sample-barcoded 5' primer, a second PCR ran roughly 7 to 11 cycles. TCRdb re-called the 5' RACE reads with MiXCR, one entry per CDR3 protein. The data hold about 1.5 million distinct CDR3 sequences, with approximately 42% observed a single time. CDR3 length equals 15 residues. The germline V and J ends were trimmed by 7 bases and 4 bases, with 19 bases remaining between them. In germline, CDR1 is SGHVS, CDR2 FNYEAQ.

The sequence came from a woman between 18 and 29 years old in good health. The sample consisted of blood. The rearrangement links TRBV7-6 to TRBJ2-5; D assignment may be TRBD1 or TRBD2 (6 bases each). The CDR3 DNA is TGTGCCAGCAAGATCCTTCAGGGGAGGCGAGAGACCCAGTACGTC. It encodes CASKILQGRRETQYV.